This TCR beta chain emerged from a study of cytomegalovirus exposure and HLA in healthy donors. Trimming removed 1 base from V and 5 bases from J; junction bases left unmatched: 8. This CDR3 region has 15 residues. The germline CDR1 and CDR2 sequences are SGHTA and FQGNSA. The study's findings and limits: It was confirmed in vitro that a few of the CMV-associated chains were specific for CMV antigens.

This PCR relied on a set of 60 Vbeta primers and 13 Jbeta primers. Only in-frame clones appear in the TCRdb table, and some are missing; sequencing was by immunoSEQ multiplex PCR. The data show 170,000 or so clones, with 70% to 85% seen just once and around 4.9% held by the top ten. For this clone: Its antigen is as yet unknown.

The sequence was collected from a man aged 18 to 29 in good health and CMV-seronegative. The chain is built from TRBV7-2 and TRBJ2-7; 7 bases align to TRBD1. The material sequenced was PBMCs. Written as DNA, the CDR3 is TGTGCCAGCAGCTTAGTTAGTCAGGGGGACCACGAGCAGTACTTC. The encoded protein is CASSLVSQGDHEQYF.